This TCR beta chain came from a study of patients and donors after allogeneic stem cell transplantation. The table lists this clonotype with many counts. TCRdb independently ran MiXCR on the RT-PCR reads; one entry per CDR3 protein. The sample has about a million distinct CDR3 sequences; approximately 19% are singletons. This CDR3 has 11 residues. The V end lost 8 bases, the J end lost 3 bases, and 4 bases lay between the germline ends. Sequencing was carried out using blood, either unsorted or a sorted T cell fraction (not recorded which). The rearrangement joins TRBV12-3 or TRBV12-4 to TRBJ2-2, with unresolved D. This receptor was taken from a human donor who was either an allogeneic HSCT recipient or a stem cell or donor lymphocyte infusion donor (not recorded which). It is not recorded whose cells these are; they may come from a transplant donor. CDR3: CASADTGELFF. CDR3 in DNA: TGTGCCAGCGCGGACACCGGGGAGCTGTTTTTT.